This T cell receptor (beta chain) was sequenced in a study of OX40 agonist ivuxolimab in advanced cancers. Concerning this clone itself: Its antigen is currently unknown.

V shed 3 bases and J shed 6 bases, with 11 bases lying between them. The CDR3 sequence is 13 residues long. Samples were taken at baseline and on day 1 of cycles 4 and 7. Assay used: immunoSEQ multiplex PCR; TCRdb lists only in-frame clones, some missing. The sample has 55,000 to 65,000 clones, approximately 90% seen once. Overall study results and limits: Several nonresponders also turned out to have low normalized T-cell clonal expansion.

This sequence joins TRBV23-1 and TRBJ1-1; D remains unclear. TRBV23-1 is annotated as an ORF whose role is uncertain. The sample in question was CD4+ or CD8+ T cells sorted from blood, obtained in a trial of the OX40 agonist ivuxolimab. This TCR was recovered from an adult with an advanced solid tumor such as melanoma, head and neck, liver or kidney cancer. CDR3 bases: TGCGCCAGCAGTCACGGTCTGGTCGCTGAAGCTTTCTTT. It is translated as CASSHGLVAEAFF.